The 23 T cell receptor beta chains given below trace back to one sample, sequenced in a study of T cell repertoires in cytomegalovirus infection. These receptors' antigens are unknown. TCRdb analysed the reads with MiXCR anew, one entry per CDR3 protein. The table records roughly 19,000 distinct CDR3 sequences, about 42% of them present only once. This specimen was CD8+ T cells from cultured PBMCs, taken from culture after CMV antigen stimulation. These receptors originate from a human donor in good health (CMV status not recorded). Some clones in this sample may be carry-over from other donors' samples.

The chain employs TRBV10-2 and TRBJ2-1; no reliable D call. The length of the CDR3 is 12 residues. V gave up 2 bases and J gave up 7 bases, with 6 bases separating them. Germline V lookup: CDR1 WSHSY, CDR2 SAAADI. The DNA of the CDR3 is TGCGCCAGCAGTGAGATGGTAAATGAGCAGTTCTTC. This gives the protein CASSEMVNEQFF.

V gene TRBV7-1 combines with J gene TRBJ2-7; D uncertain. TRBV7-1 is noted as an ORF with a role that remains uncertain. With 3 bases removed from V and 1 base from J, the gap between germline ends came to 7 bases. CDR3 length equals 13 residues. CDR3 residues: CASSSPGSYEQYF. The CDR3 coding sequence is TGTGCCAGCAGCTCCCCAGGATCCTACGAGCAGTACTTC.

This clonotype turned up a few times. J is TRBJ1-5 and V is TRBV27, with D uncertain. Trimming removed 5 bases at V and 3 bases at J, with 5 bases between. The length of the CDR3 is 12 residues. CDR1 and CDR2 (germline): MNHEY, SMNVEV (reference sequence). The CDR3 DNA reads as TGTGCCAGCAGTACCCTCAATCAGCCCCAGCATTTT. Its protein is CASSTLNQPQHF.

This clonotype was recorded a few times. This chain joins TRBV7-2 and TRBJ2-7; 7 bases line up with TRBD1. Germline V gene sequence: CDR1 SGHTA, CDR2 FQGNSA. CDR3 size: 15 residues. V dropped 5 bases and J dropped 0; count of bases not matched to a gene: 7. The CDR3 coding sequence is TGTGCCAGCAGCCCAGACAGGGTGCGCTCCTACGAGCAGTACTTC. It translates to CASSPDRVRSYEQYF.

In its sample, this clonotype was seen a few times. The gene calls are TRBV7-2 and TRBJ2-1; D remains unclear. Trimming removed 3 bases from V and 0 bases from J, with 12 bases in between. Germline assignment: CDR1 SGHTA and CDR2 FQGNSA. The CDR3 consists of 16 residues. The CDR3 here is CASSFLSGLSYNEQFF. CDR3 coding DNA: TGTGCCAGCAGCTTTCTTTCCGGTCTCTCCTACAATGAGCAGTTCTTC.

CDR3 amino acids: CASSQDIMDRASVNEQFF. As DNA, the CDR3 is TGCGCCAGCAGCCAAGATATTATGGACAGGGCCTCTGTAAATGAGCAGTTCTTC. The rearrangement links TRBV4-3 to TRBJ2-1; 8 bases match TRBD1. The junction had 14 bases not matched to a gene; V was cut back by 0 bases and J by 7 bases. This CDR3 has 18 residues. Germline V gene sequence: CDR1 LGHNA, CDR2 YSLEER.

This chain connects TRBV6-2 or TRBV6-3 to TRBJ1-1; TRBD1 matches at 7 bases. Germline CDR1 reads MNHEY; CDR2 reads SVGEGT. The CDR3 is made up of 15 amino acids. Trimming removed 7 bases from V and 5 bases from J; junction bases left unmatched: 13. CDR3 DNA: TGTGCCAGCAATCAACCGACAGGGCCTGGAACTGAAGCTTTCTTT. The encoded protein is CASNQPTGPGTEAFF.

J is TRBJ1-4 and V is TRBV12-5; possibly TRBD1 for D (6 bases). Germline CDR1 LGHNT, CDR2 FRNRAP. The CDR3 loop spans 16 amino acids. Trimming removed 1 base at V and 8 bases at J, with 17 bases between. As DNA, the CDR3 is TGTGCTAGTGGTTTGGCCCTTGGTCAGGGGACCGAAAAACTGTTTTTT. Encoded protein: CASGLALGQGTEKLFF.

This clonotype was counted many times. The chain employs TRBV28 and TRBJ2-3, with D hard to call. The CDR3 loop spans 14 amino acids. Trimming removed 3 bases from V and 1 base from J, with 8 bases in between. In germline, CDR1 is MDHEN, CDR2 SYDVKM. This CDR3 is CASSLTRGTDTQYF. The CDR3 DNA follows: TGTGCCAGCAGTTTGACAAGGGGCACAGATACGCAGTATTTT. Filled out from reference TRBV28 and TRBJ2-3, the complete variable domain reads DVKVTQSSRYLVKRTGEKVFLECVQDMDHENMFWYRQDPGLGLRLIYFSYDVKMKEKGDIPEGYSVSREKKERFSLILESASTNQTSMYLCASSLTRGTDTQYFGPGTRLTVL.

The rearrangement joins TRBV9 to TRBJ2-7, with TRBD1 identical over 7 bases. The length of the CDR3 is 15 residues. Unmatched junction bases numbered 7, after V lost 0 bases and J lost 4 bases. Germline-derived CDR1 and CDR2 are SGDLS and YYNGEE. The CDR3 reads CASSVDEGASYEQYF. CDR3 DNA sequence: TGTGCCAGCAGCGTAGATGAGGGGGCCTCGTACGAGCAGTACTTC.

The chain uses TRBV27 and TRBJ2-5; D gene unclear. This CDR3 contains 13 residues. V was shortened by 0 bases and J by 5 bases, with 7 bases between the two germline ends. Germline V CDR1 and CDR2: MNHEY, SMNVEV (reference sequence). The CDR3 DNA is TGTGCCAGCAGTTTATCGGTGGTGGAGACCCAGTACTTC. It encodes CASSLSVVETQYF.

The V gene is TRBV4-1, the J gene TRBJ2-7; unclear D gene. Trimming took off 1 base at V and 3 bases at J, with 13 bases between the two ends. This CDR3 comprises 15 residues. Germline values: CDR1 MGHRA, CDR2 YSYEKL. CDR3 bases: TGCGCCAGCAGCCAAGGGGATACCAAGAACTACGAGCAGTACTTC. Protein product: CASSQGDTKNYEQYF.

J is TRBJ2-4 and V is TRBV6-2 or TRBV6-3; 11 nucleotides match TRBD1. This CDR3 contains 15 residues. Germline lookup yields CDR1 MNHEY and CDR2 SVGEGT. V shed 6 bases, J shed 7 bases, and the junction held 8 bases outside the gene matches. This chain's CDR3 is CASRGQGALMNIQYF. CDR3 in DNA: TGTGCCAGCAGAGGACAGGGGGCGCTTATGAACATTCAGTACTTC.

The CDR3 protein is CASSLGGIQETQYF. CDR3 DNA: TGTGCCAGCAGCCTCGGGGGGATCCAAGAGACCCAGTACTTC. V gene TRBV7-9 combines with J gene TRBJ2-5; TRBD2 matches 7 bases. The germline CDR1 and CDR2 sequences are SEHNR and FQNEAQ (reference sequence). This CDR3 contains 14 residues. The V gene end was trimmed by 5 bases and the J gene end by 1 base; junction bases not matched to a gene: 4.

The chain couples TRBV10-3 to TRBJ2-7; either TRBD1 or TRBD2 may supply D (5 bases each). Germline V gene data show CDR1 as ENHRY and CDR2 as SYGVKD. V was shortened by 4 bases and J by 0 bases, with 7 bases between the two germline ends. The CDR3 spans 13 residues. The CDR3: CAISGGSSYEQYF. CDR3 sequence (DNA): TGTGCCATCAGTGGGGGGAGCTCCTACGAGCAGTACTTC.

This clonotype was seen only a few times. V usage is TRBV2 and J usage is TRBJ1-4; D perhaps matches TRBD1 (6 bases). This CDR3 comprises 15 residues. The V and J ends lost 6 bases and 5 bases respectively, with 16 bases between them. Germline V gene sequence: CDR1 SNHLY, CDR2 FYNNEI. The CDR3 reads CASSNVGTPNEKLFF. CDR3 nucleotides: TGTGCCAGCAGCAACGTGGGGACACCGAATGAAAAACTGTTTTTT.

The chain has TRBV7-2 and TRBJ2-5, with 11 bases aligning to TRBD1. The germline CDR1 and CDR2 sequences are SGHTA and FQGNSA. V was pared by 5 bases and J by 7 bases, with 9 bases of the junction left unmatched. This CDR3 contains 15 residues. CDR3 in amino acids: CASSIGTGGSGTQYF. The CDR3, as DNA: TGTGCCAGCAGCATCGGGACAGGGGGTTCAGGGACCCAGTACTTC.

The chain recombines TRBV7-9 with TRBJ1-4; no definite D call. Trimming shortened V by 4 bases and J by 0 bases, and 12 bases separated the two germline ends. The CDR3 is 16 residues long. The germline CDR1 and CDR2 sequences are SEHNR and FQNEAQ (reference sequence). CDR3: CASSSLTWSTNEKLFF. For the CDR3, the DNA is TGTGCCAGCAGCTCCCTTACGTGGTCAACTAATGAAAAACTGTTTTTT.

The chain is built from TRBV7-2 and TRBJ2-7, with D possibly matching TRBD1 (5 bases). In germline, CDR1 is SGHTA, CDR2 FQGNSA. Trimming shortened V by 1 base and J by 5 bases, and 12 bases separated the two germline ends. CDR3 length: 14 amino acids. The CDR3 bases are TGTGCCAGCAGCTTAGGGGCAGGGCTTGACGAGCAGTACTTC. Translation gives CASSLGAGLDEQYF.

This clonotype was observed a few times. The CDR3 loop is CASSLLHSYGYEQYF. The CDR3 coding sequence is TGTGCCAGCAGCCTACTGCACAGCTACGGCTACGAGCAGTACTTC. The genes are TRBV7-2 and TRBJ2-7; D remains unclear. The germline CDR1 and CDR2 sequences are SGHTA and FQGNSA. Trimming removed 5 bases at V and 3 bases at J, with 17 bases between. CDR3 size: 15 residues.

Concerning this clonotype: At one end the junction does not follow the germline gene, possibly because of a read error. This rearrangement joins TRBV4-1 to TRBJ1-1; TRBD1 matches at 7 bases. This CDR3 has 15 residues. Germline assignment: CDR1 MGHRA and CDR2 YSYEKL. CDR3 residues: CASCQGQDMNTEAFF. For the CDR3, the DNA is TGCGCCAGCTGCCAAGGACAGGACATGAACACTGAAGCTTTCTTT.

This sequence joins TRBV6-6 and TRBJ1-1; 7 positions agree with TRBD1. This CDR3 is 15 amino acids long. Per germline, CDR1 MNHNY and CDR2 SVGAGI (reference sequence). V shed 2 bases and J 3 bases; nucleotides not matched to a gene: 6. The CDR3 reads CASSYPTGRYTEAFF. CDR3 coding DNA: TGTGCCAGCAGTTACCCGACAGGGAGGTACACTGAAGCTTTCTTT.

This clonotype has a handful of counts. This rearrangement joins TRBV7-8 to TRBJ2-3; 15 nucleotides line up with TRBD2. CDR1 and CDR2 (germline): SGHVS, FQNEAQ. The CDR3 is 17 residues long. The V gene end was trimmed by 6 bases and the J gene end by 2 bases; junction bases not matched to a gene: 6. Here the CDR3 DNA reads TGTGCCAGCAGTCCGGGACTAGCGGGAGGCTCCACAGATACGCAGTATTTT. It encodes CASSPGLAGGSTDTQYF.